The 18 T cell receptor beta chains reported below all come from one sample, sequenced in a study of shared clonotypes between healthy human individuals (dated by TCRdb to the early 2020s). Receptors were amplified or captured by the immunoSEQ multiplex PCR assay. TCRdb took over this immuneACCESS table, retaining in-frame rearrangements with V and J assigned. Such tables are incomplete; in checked studies, under half of the missing clones stem from an unresolved V gene, and the remainder is unexplained. The sample table shows 100,000 to 120,000 clones, and around two thirds are seen once. Together, the top ten hold roughly 25% of the sample. Sequencing used memory CD8+ T cells sorted from blood. The cell subset or site label corresponds to: CD45RO+ cells pooled with CCR7-negative TemRA cells. The receptors originated from a woman aged 30 to 39 in good health.

The chain joins TRBV25-1 to TRBJ1-2; TRBD1 is a possible D gene (5 bases). Per germline, CDR1 MGHDK and CDR2 SYGVNS. Between the trimmed V and J ends, which lost 3 bases and 6 bases, there was a span of 26 bases. The CDR3 runs 18 residues. The CDR3, as DNA: TGTGCCAGCAGTGATTGGGAACAAATTGTGGGGGATTATGATGGCTACACCTTC. Protein sequence: CASSDWEQIVGDYDGYTF.

The rearrangement links TRBV28 to TRBJ2-7; 8 bases map to TRBD1. The CDR3 loop spans 15 amino acids. The junction had 9 bases not matched to a gene; V was cut back by 7 bases and J by 1 base. Germline V gene data show CDR1 as MDHEN and CDR2 as SYDVKM. CDR3 loop: CASIALGTGSYEQYF. The CDR3 region has the DNA TGTGCCAGCATCGCCTTAGGGACAGGTTCCTACGAGCAGTACTTC.

This clone was seen once. The chain carries TRBV27 and TRBJ2-3, with D hard to call. The CDR3 covers 14 residues. In germline, CDR1 is MNHEY, CDR2 SMNVEV (reference sequence). Trimming removed 4 bases at V and 0 bases at J, with 8 bases between. CDR3 sequence reads: CASSSLYSTDTQYF. The CDR3 coding sequence is TGTGCCAGCAGTTCTTTATACAGCACAGATACGCAGTATTTT.

The chain employs TRBV6-1 and TRBJ2-6; the D gene is possibly TRBD2 (6 bases). CDR1 MNHNS and CDR2 SASEGT come from the germline V gene. The CDR3 is made up of 14 amino acids. V shed 10 bases and J shed 4 bases, with 14 bases lying between them. CDR3 DNA: TGTGCCATAGGAGGGTTTGCAGGGGCCAACGTCCTGACTTTC. Its translation is CAIGGFAGANVLTF.

The CDR3 DNA sequence: TGCGCCAGCAGCTTAGTAGTCGACAATGAGCAGTTCTTC. It encodes CASSLVVDNEQFF. This rearrangement joins TRBV5-1 to TRBJ2-1; D unclear. CDR1 is SGHRS, CDR2 YFSETQ, per germline. The V end lost 2 bases, the J end lost 5 bases, and 8 bases lay between the germline ends. CDR3 length: 13 amino acids.

This sequence joins TRBV7-9 and TRBJ2-1, with a weak D call TRBD2 (6 bases). CDR1 is SEHNR, CDR2 FQNEAQ, per germline (reference sequence). The V and J ends lost 5 bases and 2 bases respectively, with 16 bases between them. The CDR3 length is 16 residues. CDR3 coding DNA: TGTGCCAGCAGCCCGAGCGAGGGAGGTCCCTACAATGAGCAGTTCTTC. Translation: CASSPSEGGPYNEQFF. Combining the CDR3 with reference TRBV7-9 and TRBJ2-1 gives the whole variable domain DTGVSQNPRHKITKRGQNVTFRCDPISEHNRLYWYRQTLGQGPEFLTYFQNEAQLEKSRLLSDRFSAERPKGSFSTLEIQRTEQGDSAMYLCASSPSEGGPYNEQFFGPGTRLTVL.

The CDR3 DNA follows: TGTGCCAGCAGCTTTCGTGAGGGAGAGAGCAATGAGCAGTTCTTC. Translation: CASSFREGESNEQFF. The chain couples TRBV5-6 to TRBJ2-1; possibly TRBD2 for D (5 bases). The V and J ends lost 2 bases and 6 bases respectively, with 15 bases between them. The germline CDR1 and CDR2 sequences are SGHDT and YYEEEE. This CDR3 is built from 15 residues.

The J gene is TRBJ1-1, the V gene TRBV7-9; D not resolved. With 7 bases removed from V and 3 bases from J, the gap between germline ends came to 6 bases. The CDR3 extends over 11 amino acids. CDR1 and CDR2 (germline): SEHNR, FQNEAQ (reference sequence). In DNA form, the CDR3 reads TGTGCCAGCACCCGGGACACTGAAGCTTTCTTT. Translating gives CASTRDTEAFF.

The gene calls are TRBV28 and TRBJ2-3; TRBD1 is a possible D gene (6 bases). The CDR3 is made up of 15 amino acids. V was trimmed by 6 bases and J by 0 bases, leaving 13 bases between them. From germline, CDR1 is MDHEN and CDR2 SYDVKM. This CDR3 is CASRETTGSTDTQYF. The CDR3, as DNA: TGTGCCAGCAGGGAAACGACAGGAAGCACAGATACGCAGTATTTT.

The V call is TRBV19, the J call TRBJ2-7, with TRBD2 matching over 12 bases. This CDR3 has 13 residues. V gave up 9 bases and J gave up 2 bases; unmatched junction bases: 2. In germline, CDR1 is LNHDA, CDR2 SQIVND (reference sequence). CDR3 in amino acids: CASGLAGTYEQYF. Here the CDR3 DNA reads TGTGCCAGCGGACTAGCGGGAACCTACGAGCAGTACTTC.

This clone was seen more than once but under ten times. The V gene is TRBV5-4, the J gene TRBJ1-1; a possible D gene is TRBD1 (5 bases). V was shortened by 1 base and J by 4 bases, with 14 bases between the two germline ends. CDR3 size: 15 residues. Germline CDR1 reads SGHNT; CDR2 reads YYREEE (reference sequence). CDR3 DNA sequence: TGTGCCAGCAGCTTGCCCGGGGGAGGGGCCACTGAAGCTTTCTTT. The encoded protein is CASSLPGGGATEAFF.

The chain has TRBV29-1 and TRBJ2-7, with 7 bases matching TRBD2. The CDR3 totals 13 residues. CDR1 and CDR2 from the germline V gene are SQVTM and ANQGSEA. The ends lost 2 bases at V and 3 bases at J; junction bases unmatched: 4. The CDR3 reads CSVELAEDYEQYF. CDR3 nucleotides: TGCAGCGTTGAACTAGCGGAAGACTACGAGCAGTACTTC.

The chain combines TRBV15 with TRBJ2-7; D is possibly TRBD1 (6 bases). This CDR3 region has 13 residues. CDR1 is LNHNV, CDR2 YYDKDF, per germline (reference sequence). V was cut by 5 bases and J by 4 bases, with 12 bases left in between. Written as DNA, the CDR3 is TGTGCCACCAGCGAGGGGGTTGGGTACGAGCAGTACTTC. Translated: CATSEGVGYEQYF.

The V and J genes are TRBV15 and TRBJ1-2; 7 bases agree with TRBD1. Trimming removed 2 bases from V and 0 bases from J; junction bases left unmatched: 12. The CDR3 runs 18 residues. From germline, CDR1 is LNHNV and CDR2 YYDKDF (reference sequence). The CDR3 reads CATSRYYPGTVPNYGYTF. The CDR3 DNA follows: TGTGCCACCAGCAGATATTACCCCGGGACAGTTCCTAACTATGGCTACACCTTC. The full variable domain, its missing parts supplied by reference TRBV15 and TRBJ1-2, is DAMVIQNPRYQVTQFGKPVTLSCSQTLNHNVMYWYQQKSSQAPKLLFHYYDKDFNNEADTPDNFQSRRPNTSFCFLDIRSPGLGDTAMYLCATSRYYPGTVPNYGYTFGSGTRLTVV.

V usage is TRBV25-1 and J usage is TRBJ1-1; the D is unclear. The CDR3 contains 15 residues. Germline CDR1 reads MGHDK; CDR2 reads SYGVNS. V lost 2 bases to trimming and J lost 7 bases, with 17 bases between them. The CDR3: CASSEAVMDGYEAFF. Written as DNA, the CDR3 is TGTGCCAGCAGTGAAGCGGTAATGGACGGATATGAAGCTTTCTTT.

The chain carries TRBV28 and TRBJ2-7; either TRBD1 or TRBD2 may supply D (5 bases each). The CDR3 is made up of 17 amino acids. Per germline, CDR1 MDHEN and CDR2 SYDVKM. V gave up 2 bases and J gave up 1 base, with 18 bases separating them. The chain's CDR3 is CASSLDQRDPLSYEQYF. The CDR3 DNA is TGTGCCAGCAGTTTAGATCAAAGGGACCCTTTGTCCTACGAGCAGTACTTC.

This clone was seen more than once but under ten times. The gene calls are TRBV10-3 and TRBJ2-7, with TRBD1 as a possible D gene (5 bases). Between the trimmed V and J ends, which lost 7 bases and 3 bases, there was a span of 13 bases. The CDR3 loop spans 13 amino acids. The germline CDR1 and CDR2 sequences are ENHRY and SYGVKD. DNA of the CDR3: TGTGCCATCAAGGTGGGGCTAGACTACGAGCAGTACTTC. It encodes CAIKVGLDYEQYF.

In DNA, the CDR3 is TGTGCCAGCAGTCCACCCTTGGACAGGGGGGTCGGCTACACCTTC. It yields the protein CASSPPLDRGVGYTF. This sequence joins TRBV27 and TRBJ1-2; TRBD1 agrees at 10 bases. CDR3 length: 15 amino acids. With V trimmed by 5 bases and J by 8 bases, 11 bases remained unmatched. Per germline, CDR1 MNHEY and CDR2 SMNVEV (reference sequence).